This TCR beta chain was identified in a study of cytomegalovirus exposure and HLA in healthy donors (dated by TCRdb to about 2017). At the level of the whole study: According to an earlier analysis of a few hundred of the donors, about 179 million T cells yielded 120 million or so unique TCR beta sequences and around 280 Gb of sequence data. About 300 gigabases of sequencing data and approximately 84 million unique TCR sequences were included in an early release covering under 650 HLA-typed donors. The genetic ancestry cluster associated with self-reported Caucasian donors included around 76% of the roughly 400 genotyped donors. The aim of the study was to test whether cataloging public T cell receptors could identify signatures of past pathogen exposure. The study used immunosequencing to profile the T cell repertoires of 666 subjects and linked those repertoires to cytomegalovirus serostatus. Besides the first cohort of some 670 subjects, a separate validation cohort made up of over a hundred different subjects was used. To predict cytomegalovirus infection status, the study brought together high-throughput TCR immunosequencing, statistical association of individual TCRs with disease status, and machine learning. A later analysis re-analyzed previously published TCR beta repertoires from about 730 donors and added high-resolution HLA genotyping to study TCR occurrence patterns. Rather than drawing on any new phenotypic data, the later analysis identified candidate immune exposures from TCR beta sequences and the way those sequences occurred across donors. An earlier analysis of roughly 580 of the donors used high-throughput TCR beta sequencing to judge whether each TCR beta V gene segment behaved as functional or pseudogenic. Donor age, sex, ethnicity and CMV serostatus were compiled alongside the repertoire data. A later genetic analysis took genome-wide SNP genotypes for about 55% of the 666 donors and used that subset as a discovery cohort. All discovery cohort repertoires had been generated using a single sequencing platform. HLA typing covered class I and class II loci at four-digit resolution. The number of donors typed differed by locus, with about 629-630 for A, B, C, DRB1 and DQB1, roughly 520 for DQA1, under 610 for DPA1, and roughly 450 for DPB1. Because of strong linkage in the cohort, roughly five DR-DQ haplotypes were treated as single units for association and clustering. Across 300 to 500 genotyped donors of the cohort, an average of about 220,000 unique TCR beta nucleotide sequences per donor were sequenced, and approximately 17% of those sequences were non-productive.

The cohort consisted of 650 to 700 healthy bone marrow donors. All cohort members were sampled while nominally healthy, although unrecorded immune exposures were likely present. The donor was CMV seronegative and belonged to the group of 352 seronegative cohort members. Each donor provided a peripheral blood sample, and peripheral blood mononuclear cells were used for TCR beta sequencing. Genomic DNA extraction from the blood cell samples was performed with the Qiagen DNeasy Blood Extraction Kit. Preparation of the library involved the immunoSEQ multiplex PCR assay. A mixture of 60 forward primers for TCR Vbeta segments and 13 reverse primers for TCR Jbeta segments was used in the multiplex PCR. The CDR3 region of rearranged TCR beta genes was amplified from genomic DNA with a multiplex PCR assay. Amplified TCR beta libraries were sequenced as 87-base-pair reads on the Illumina HiSeq System. On the authors' methods: A later analysis tallied 80 million to 95 million unique TCR beta chains across the roughly 610 repertoires, and around 9.9 million of those chains were shared by two or more donors. A nearest-neighbor algorithm error-corrected the raw reads and collapsed the reads into unique sequences, merging closely related sequences to remove PCR and sequencing errors. V, D and J gene segments were assigned by aligning CDR3 sequences to IMGT reference sequences. For a sequence to be retained, a match of at least six nucleotides to both a V gene segment and a J gene segment was required. A rearrangement counted as productive if the CDR3 had no stop codons and remained in frame with V and J, and every other rearrangement counted as non-productive. CDR3 was defined according to IMGT convention as the region running from the second conserved V-encoded cysteine to the conserved J-encoded phenylalanine. The earlier analysis of 500 to 750 of the donors excluded any sequence lacking an unambiguous match to a single V gene segment. In an earlier analysis of a few hundred of the donors, V segments were called functional above 56.7% productive rearrangements and were called segregating when the between-donor standard deviation exceeded 5%. A statistical classification framework was built to diagnose cytomegalovirus status from the catalog of TCR beta chain sequences. In a later analysis, V and J genes were assigned by comparing TCR nucleotide sequences against IMGT/GENE-DB human TR gene sequences. A later analysis assigned CDR3 sequences and most-parsimonious VDJ recombination scenarios with the TCRdist pipeline. A later analysis defined each TCR beta chain by its CDR3 amino acid sequence plus V-gene family, and excluded reads lacking a unique V-gene family. To address suspected cross-contamination and a sequencing artifact, a later analysis removed roughly 580 highly shared, low-generation-probability nucleotide sequences. In a later analysis, a clonal expansion index for each public chain was calculated from normalized within-repertoire ranks of inferred template counts. A later analysis computed generation probabilities with a VDJ recombination model fitted to out-of-frame rearrangements, and checked the results against IGoR. Hypergeometric tests were used in a later analysis to score TCR-TCR, TCR-HLA and TCR-CMV co-occurrence, with a repertoire-size bias correction applied to the TCR pairs. In a later analysis, false discovery rates were estimated by permuting HLA or CMV assignments 20 times. In a later analysis, co-occurring TCRs were grouped using DBSCAN, and TCRdist sequence similarity was added for clustering within HLA-allele-positive subsets. Repertoires with fewer than 30,000 or more than 120,000 public chains were left out of co-occurrence clustering, as were five repertoires with anomalous nucleotide sharing. In TCRdb, the immuneACCESS table is reduced to in-frame sequences with V and J assigned. These tables do not hold every clone; where another copy was compared, an unresolved V gene accounts for under half, and the others remain unexplained. D and trimming were read from the DNA, whereas the V and J calls and clone size are those reported in that table. Across this sample there are around 150,000 clones, with about three quarters seen only once. Together, the top ten hold approximately 4% of the sample.

What the work shows at the level of the full study, not this receptor alone: Presence/absence analyses assumed roughly uniform sequencing depth across donors, an assumption that may not hold. The authors suggested that the approach could potentially be generalized to other disease states and immunological phenotypes. Three of the identified cytomegalovirus-associated TCR beta chains were confirmed in vitro to be specific for cytomegalovirus antigens. The study gave a list of 150 to 200 TCR beta chains associated with cytomegalovirus. The classifier was reported to diagnose cytomegalovirus status with high specificity and sensitivity in both the original cohort and the validation cohort. A group of highly shared sequence variants was considered likely to be a technical artifact of the sequencing pipeline. A later analysis found that HLA-associated TCR beta chains were more clonally expanded and had lower generation probabilities than equally common non-associated chains. The 87-base-pair reads could not distinguish some IMGT-functional V segments, including TRBV6-2 and TRBV6-3, so those segments were excluded. A later analysis found that TCR association rates varied across HLA loci, with DRB1 alleles showing the most associated TCRs and HLA-C alleles the fewest. Most CMV-associated TCR beta chains appeared to be HLA-restricted in a later analysis, and the HLA associations seemed to be driven largely by CMV exposure. When HLA alleles, especially DR and DQ, strongly co-occurred, TCR associations were difficult to assign to individual alleles. Most TCR sequences were observed very rarely across donors, whereas some public TCRs were present in many individuals. A later analysis associated 15,000 or so TCR beta sequences with specific HLA alleles at a false discovery rate of 0.05. A later analysis reported that several top co-occurrence clusters appeared linked to parvovirus B19, influenza, CMV and Epstein-Barr virus. Linkage disequilibrium might explain the correlated functional status among segregating V segments, but an unknown experimental factor could not be excluded. An association between a missense DCLRE1C variant and V-gene and J-gene trimming of TCR beta chains was found in a later genetic analysis and replicated in an independent cohort. A further reported finding was that TCR beta sequences accurately predicted the HLA-A and HLA-B alleles for most subjects in the first cohort. In a later genetic analysis, fewer N-insertions in productive TCRs were reported among donors in an Asian-associated ancestry cluster than the roughly 700-donor mean. In an earlier analysis of more than 500 of the donors, most TCR beta V segments appeared in productive rearrangements about 87% or about 30% of the time, broadly matching IMGT annotations. In this cohort, only TCR beta chains were sequenced, and detectable features were limited by the absence of alpha or paired-chain data. For the cohort, immune exposure information was limited to CMV serostatus. Because HLA typing was missing for some donors at each locus, association tests included only the typed subset. Because counts were too low, approximately 18 rarely observed V segments, including chromosome 9 orphons, were excluded from the earlier analysis of some 590 of the donors.

Details on this clone: It lacks a known antigen. Nothing much larger sits one base from this clone, and base qualities are not available.

The CDR3 measures 15 amino acids from cysteine to phenylalanine. Just the 45-base CDR3 DNA is kept, in frame starting at base 1. CDR1 SGHVS and CDR2 FQNEAQ are derived from the germline V gene. Deletion took 2 bases off V and 7 bases off J, with a span of 15 bases between the germline ends. Specimen: PBMCs. The clonotype originates from a man between 18 and 35 years old in good health and CMV-seronegative. The sequence is built from TRBV7-8 and TRBJ2-1; the D gene is perhaps TRBD1, on 5 matching bases. The DNA reads TGTGCCAGCAGCTTAATTTTAGGGGCTCTGAATGAGCAGTTCTTC. Protein translation: CASSLILGALNEQFF. With all but the CDR3 taken from the reference TRBV7-8 and TRBJ2-1 genes, the full variable domain is: GAGVSQSPRYKVAKRGQDVALRCDPISGHVSLFWYQQALGQGPEFLTYFQNEAQLDKSGLPSDRFFAERPEGSVSTLKIQRTQQEDSAVYLCASSLILGALNEQFFGPGTRLTVL.